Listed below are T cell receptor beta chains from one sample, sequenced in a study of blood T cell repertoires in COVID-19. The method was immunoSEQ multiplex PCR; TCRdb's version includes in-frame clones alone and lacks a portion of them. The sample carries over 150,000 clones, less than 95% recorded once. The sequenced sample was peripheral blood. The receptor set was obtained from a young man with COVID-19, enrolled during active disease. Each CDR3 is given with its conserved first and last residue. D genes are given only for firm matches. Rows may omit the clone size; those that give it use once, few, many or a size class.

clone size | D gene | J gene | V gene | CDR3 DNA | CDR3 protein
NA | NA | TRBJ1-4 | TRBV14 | TGTGCCAGCAGCCAAGGGGACTGGTTTAATGAAAAACTGTTTTTT | CASSQGDWFNEKLFF
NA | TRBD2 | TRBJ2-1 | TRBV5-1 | TGCGCCAGCAGCTTGGAAGCCAGCGGGAGTGAGCAGTTCTTC | CASSLEASGSEQFF
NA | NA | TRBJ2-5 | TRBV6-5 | TGTGCCAGCAGTTCCCCCCGGGGTGGAGAGACCCAGTACTTC | CASSSPRGGETQYF
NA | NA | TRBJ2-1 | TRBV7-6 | TGTGCCAGCCTAGGTTACAATGAGCAGTTCTTC | CASLGYNEQFF
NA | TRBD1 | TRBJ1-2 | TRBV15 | TGTGCCACCAGCACACAAATATACCGGGACAGGGGGTTTTATGGCTACACCTTC | CATSTQIYRDRGFYGYTF
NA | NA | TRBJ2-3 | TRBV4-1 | TGCGCCAGCAGCCCGGGGAGCGGCACAGATACGCAGTATTTT | CASSPGSGTDTQYF
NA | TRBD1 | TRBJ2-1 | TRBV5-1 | TGCGCCAGCAGCTTAGGACAGGGGGCGAATGAGCAGTTCTTC | CASSLGQGANEQFF
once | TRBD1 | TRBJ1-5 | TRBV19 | TGTGCCAGTAGCCGGGACAGGGTCAATCAGCCCCAGCATTTT | CASSRDRVNQPQHF
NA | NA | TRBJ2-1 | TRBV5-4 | TGTGCCAGCAGTTTGTTCGGACTACCCGACAATGAGCAGTTCTTC | CASSLFGLPDNEQFF
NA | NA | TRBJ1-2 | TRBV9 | TGTGCCAGCAGCCCCCCCACGACCGCCCGCGGGGGCTACACCTTC | CASSPPTTARGGYTF
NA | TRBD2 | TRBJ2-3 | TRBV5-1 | TGCGCCAGCAGCTCGGTACTAGCGGGGGTTCTAGATACGCAGTATTTT | CASSSVLAGVLDTQYF
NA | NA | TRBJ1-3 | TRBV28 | TGTGCCAGCAGTTACACTCAGGGGATCAGTGGAAACACCATATATTTT | CASSYTQGISGNTIYF
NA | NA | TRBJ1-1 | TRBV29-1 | TGCAGCGCCTGGGACAAGAACACTGAAGCTTTCTTT | CSAWDKNTEAFF
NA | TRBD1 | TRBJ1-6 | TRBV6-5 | TGTGCCAGCAGTCGCGACAGGGACAATTCACCCCTCCACTTT | CASSRDRDNSPLHF
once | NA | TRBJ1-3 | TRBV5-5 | TGTGCCAGCAGCTTGGTTCCAGGGGCCAACTCTGGAAACACCATATATTTT | CASSLVPGANSGNTIYF
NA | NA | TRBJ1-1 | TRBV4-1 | TGCGCCAGCAGCCAAGATGGGGTGAACAGGGTCCGCACTGAAGCTTTCTTT | CASSQDGVNRVRTEAFF
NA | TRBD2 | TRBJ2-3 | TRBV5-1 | TGCGCCAGCAGCTCCGACGGTCGGGGGGTGGATACGCAGTATTTT | CASSSDGRGVDTQYF
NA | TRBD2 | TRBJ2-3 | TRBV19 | TGTGCCAGTAGTAGCAGATCGGGGGGGCCTTCAGATACGCAGTATTTT | CASSSRSGGPSDTQYF
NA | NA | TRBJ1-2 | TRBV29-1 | TGCAGCGTTGACACCGGGGGAAGGGGCTACACCTTC | CSVDTGGRGYTF
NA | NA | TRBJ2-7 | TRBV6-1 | TGTGCCAGCAGTGAAGGACAGCCCTACGAGCAGTACTTC | CASSEGQPYEQYF
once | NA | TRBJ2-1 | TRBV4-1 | TGCGCCAGCAGCCAAGAAAGACTAGGGGTGGGCTCCTACAATGAGCAGTTCTTC | CASSQERLGVGSYNEQFF
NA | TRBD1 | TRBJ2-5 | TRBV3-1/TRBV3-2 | TGCGCCAGCAGCCAGAAGGACAGGGCATTGGAGACCCAGTACTTC | CASSQKDRALETQYF